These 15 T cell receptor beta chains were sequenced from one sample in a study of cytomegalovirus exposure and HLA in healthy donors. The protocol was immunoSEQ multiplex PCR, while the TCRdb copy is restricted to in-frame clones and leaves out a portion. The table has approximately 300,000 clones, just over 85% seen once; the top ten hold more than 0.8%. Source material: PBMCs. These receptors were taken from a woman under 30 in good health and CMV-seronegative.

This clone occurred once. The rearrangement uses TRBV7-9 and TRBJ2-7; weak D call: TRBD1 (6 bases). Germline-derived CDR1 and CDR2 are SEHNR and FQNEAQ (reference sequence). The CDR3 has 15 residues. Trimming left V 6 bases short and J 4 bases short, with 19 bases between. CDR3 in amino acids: CASRGPQGTLYEQYF. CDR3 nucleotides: TGTGCCAGCAGGGGCCCACAGGGCACCCTTTACGAGCAGTACTTC.

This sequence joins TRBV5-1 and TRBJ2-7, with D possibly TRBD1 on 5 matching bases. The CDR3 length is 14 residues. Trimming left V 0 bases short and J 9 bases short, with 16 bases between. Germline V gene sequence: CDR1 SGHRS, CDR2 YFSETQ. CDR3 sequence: CASSLADDRSGQYF. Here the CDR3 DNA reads TGCGCCAGCAGCTTGGCCGACGACAGATCGGGGCAGTACTTC.

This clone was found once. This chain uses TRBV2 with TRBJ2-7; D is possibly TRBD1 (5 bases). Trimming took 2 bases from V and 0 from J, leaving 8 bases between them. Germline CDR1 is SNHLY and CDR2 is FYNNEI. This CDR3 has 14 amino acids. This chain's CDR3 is CASSEQGLSYEQYF. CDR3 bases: TGTGCCAGCAGTGAACAGGGTCTCTCCTACGAGCAGTACTTC. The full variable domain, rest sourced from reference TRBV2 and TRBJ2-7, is EPEVTQTPSHQVTQMGQEVILRCVPISNHLYFYWYRQILGQKVEFLVSFYNNEISEKSEIFDDQFSVERPDGSNFTLKIRSTKLEDSAMYFCASSEQGLSYEQYFGPGTRLTVT.

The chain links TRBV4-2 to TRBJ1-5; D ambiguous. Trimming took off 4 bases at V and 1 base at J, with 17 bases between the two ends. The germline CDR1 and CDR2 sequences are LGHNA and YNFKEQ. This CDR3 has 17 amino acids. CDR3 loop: CASSPAATGYSNQPQHF. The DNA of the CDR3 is TGTGCCAGCAGCCCCGCAGCGACGGGGTACAGCAATCAGCCCCAGCATTTT.

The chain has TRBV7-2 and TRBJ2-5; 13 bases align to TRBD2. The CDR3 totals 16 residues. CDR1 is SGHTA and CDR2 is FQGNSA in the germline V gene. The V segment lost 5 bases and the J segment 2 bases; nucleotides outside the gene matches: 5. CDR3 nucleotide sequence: TGTGCCAGCAGCCTTGGGACTAGCGGGGCTCAAGAGACCCAGTACTTC. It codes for CASSLGTSGAQETQYF.

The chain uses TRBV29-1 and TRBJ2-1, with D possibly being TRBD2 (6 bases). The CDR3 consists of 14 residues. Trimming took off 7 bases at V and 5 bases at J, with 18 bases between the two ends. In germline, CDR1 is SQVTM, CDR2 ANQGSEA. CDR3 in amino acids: CSGGYAGSNNEQFF. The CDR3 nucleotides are TGCAGCGGCGGGTATGCGGGATCGAACAATGAGCAGTTCTTC.

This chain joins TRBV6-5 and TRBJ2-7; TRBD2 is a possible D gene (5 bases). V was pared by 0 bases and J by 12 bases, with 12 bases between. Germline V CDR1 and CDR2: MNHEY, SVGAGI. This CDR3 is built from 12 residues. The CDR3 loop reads CASSYSGSQWYF. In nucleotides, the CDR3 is TGTGCCAGCAGTTACTCGGGGAGCCAATGGTACTTC.

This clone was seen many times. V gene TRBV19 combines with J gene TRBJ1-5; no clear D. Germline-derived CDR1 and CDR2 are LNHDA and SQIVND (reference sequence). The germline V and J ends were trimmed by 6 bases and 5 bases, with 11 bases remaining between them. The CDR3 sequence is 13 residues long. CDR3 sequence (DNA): TGTGCCAGTAGCCCCGGACTTCATCAGCCCCAGCATTTT. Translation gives CASSPGLHQPQHF.

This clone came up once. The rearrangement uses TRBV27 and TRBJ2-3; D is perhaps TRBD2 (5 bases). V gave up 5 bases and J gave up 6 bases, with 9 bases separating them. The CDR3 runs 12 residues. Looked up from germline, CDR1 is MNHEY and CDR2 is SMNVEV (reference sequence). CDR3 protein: CASSPSRDTQYF. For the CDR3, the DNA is TGTGCCAGCAGTCCTAGCAGGGATACGCAGTATTTT.

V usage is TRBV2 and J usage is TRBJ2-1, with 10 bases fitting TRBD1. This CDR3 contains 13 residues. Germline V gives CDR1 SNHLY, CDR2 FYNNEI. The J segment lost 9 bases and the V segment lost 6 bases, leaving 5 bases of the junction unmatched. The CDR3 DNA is TGTGCCAGCAGGGTAGGACAGGGGGGTGAGCAGTTCTTC. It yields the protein CASRVGQGGEQFF. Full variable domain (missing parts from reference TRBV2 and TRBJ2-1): EPEVTQTPSHQVTQMGQEVILRCVPISNHLYFYWYRQILGQKVEFLVSFYNNEISEKSEIFDDQFSVERPDGSNFTLKIRSTKLEDSAMYFCASRVGQGGEQFFGPGTRLTVL.

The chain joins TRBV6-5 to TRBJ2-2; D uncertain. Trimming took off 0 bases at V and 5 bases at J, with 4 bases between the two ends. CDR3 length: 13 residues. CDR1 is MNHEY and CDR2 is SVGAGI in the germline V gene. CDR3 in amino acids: CASSYSRTGELFF. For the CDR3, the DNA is TGTGCCAGCAGTTACTCGAGGACCGGGGAGCTGTTTTTT.

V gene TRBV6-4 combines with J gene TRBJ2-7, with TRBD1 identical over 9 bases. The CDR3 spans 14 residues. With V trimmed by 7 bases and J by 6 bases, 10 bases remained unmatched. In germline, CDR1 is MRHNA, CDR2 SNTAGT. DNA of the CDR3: TGTGCCAGCATTGGGGGGGACAGGGAGGGCGAGCAGTACTTC. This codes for CASIGGDREGEQYF.

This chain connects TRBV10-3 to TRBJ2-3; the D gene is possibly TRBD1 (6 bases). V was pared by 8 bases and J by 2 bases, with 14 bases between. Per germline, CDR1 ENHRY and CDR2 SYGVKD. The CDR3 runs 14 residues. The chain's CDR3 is CAIRRGPYTDTQYF. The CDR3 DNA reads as TGTGCCATCCGCAGGGGCCCCTACACAGATACGCAGTATTTT.

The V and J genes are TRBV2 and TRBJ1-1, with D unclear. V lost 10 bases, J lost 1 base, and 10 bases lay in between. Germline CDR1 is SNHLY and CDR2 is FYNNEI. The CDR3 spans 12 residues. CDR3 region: CAIDRGNTEAFF. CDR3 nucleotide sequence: TGTGCCATCGATCGAGGGAACACTGAAGCTTTCTTT.

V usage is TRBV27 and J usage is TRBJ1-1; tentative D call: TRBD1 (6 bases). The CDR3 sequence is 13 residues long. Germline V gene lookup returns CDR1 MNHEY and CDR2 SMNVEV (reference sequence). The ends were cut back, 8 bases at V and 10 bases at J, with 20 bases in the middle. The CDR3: CASASGRTAGAFF. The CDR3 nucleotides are TGTGCCAGCGCCTCGGGTAGGACAGCCGGAGCTTTCTTT.